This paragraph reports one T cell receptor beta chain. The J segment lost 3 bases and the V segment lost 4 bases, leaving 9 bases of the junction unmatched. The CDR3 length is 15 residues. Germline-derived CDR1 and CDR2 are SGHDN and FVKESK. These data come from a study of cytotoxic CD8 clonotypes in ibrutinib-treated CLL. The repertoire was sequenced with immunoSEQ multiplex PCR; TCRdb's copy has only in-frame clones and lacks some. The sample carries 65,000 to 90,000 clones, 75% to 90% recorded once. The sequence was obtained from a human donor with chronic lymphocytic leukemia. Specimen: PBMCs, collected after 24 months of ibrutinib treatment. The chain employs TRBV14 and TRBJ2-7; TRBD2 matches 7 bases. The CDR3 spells CASSLTGTKHYEQYF. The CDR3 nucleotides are TGTGCCAGCAGCCTAACCGGGACTAAACACTACGAGCAGTACTTC.